A single T cell receptor (beta chain) is shown here with its context. In the source study's methods: By means of reference gene primer amplification, nucleated cell counts were estimated. The table came from immunoSEQ multiplex PCR; TCRdb's copy has only in-frame clones and leaves some out. V, J and clone size are taken as reported in that table, and D and trimming were inferred from the DNA itself. The sample has 200,000 to 250,000 clones; 82% are singletons. This entry is derived from a study of blood T cell repertoires in COVID-19. Study in general: The United States, Italy and Spain supplied acute and convalescent COVID-19 samples. T cells, B-cell-depleted T cells, or PBMCs provided the cDNA or gDNA that served as material.

Trimming removed 6 bases from V and 3 bases from J, with 15 bases in between. This CDR3 is built from 15 residues. Germline V CDR1 and CDR2: KGHDR, SFDVKD. The TCR comes from a woman older than 75 with acute or convalescent COVID-19. The chain links TRBV24-1 to TRBJ2-3, with a tentative D call TRBD2 (6 bases). The sample taken for sequencing was peripheral blood. The chain's CDR3 is CATSLSRGGTDTQYF. In nucleotides, the CDR3 is TGTGCCACCAGTCTGTCGCGGGGAGGTACAGATACGCAGTATTTT.